This entry is about one TCR beta chain. Trimming pared 5 bases from V and 3 bases from J, leaving 15 bases between. The CDR3 sequence is 15 residues long. Germline V gene sequence: CDR1 MDHEN, CDR2 SYDVKM. This sample stems from a study of blood T cell repertoires in COVID-19. At the level of the study: The United States, Italy and Spain supplied acute and convalescent COVID-19 samples. The analysed material was cDNA or gDNA that came from T cells, B-cell-depleted T cells, or PBMCs.

Per the original methods: From reference gene primer amplification, estimates of nucleated cell counts were derived. Assay: immunoSEQ multiplex PCR; the TCRdb copy retains only in-frame clones and omits some. V, J and clone size derive from that table, while D and trimming were established from the DNA sequence. Found here are more than 200,000 clones, more than 75% of them singletons; the top ten hold about 6%. The receptor comes from a man at least 80 years old with acute or convalescent COVID-19. The specimen was peripheral blood. The chain joins TRBV28 to TRBJ2-3; D perhaps matches TRBD2 (5 bases). CDR3 DNA: TGTGCCAGCAGTCTCCTCGCACGGGGTACAGATACGCAGTATTTT. This sequence encodes CASSLLARGTDTQYF.